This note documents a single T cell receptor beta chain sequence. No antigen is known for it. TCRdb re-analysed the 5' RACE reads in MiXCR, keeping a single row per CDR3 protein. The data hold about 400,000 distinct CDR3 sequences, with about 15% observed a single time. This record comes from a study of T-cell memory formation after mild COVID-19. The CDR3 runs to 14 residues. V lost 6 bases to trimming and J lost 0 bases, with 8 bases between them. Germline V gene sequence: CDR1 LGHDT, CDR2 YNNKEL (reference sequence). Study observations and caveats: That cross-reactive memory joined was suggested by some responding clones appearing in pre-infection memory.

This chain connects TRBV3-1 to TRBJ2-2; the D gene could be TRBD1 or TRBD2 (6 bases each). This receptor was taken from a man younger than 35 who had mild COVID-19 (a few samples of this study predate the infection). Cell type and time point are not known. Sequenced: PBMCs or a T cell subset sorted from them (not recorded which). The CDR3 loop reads CASRRGANTGELFF. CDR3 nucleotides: TGTGCCAGCAGAAGGGGGGCGAACACCGGGGAGCTGTTTTTT.